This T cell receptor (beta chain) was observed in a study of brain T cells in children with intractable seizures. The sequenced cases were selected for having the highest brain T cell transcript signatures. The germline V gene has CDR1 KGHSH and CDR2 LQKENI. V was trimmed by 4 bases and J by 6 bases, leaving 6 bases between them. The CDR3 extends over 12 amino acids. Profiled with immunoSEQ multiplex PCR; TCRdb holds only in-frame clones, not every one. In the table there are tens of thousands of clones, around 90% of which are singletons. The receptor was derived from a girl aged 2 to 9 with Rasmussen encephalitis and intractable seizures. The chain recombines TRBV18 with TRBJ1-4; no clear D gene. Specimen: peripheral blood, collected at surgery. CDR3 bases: TGTGCCAGCTCACAGGGTCATGAAAAACTGTTTTTT. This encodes CASSQGHEKLFF.